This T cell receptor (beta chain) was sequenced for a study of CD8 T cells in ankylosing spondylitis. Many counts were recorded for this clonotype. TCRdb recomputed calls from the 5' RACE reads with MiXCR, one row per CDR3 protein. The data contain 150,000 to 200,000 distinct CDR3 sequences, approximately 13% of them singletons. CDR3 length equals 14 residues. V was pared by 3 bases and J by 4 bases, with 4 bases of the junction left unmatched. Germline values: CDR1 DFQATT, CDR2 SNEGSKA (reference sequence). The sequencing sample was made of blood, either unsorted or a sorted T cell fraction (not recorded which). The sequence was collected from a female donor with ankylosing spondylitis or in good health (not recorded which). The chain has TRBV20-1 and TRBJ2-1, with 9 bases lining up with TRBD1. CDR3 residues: CSASGDREYNEQFF. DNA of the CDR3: TGCAGTGCTAGCGGGGACAGGGAGTACAATGAGCAGTTCTTC.